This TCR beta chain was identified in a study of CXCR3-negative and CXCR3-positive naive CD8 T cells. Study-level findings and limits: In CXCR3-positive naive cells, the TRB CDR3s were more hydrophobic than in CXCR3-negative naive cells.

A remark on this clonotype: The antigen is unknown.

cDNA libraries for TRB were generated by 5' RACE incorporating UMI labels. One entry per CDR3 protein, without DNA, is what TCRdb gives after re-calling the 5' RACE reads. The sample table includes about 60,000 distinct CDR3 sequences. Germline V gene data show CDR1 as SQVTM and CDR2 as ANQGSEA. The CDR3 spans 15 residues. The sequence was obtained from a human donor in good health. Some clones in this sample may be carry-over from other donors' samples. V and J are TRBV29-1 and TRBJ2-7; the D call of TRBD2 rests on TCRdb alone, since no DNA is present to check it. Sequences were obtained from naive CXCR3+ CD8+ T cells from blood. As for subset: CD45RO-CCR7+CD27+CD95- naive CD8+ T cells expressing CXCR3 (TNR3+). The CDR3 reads CSVDTPGGDSYEQYF.